A selection of T cell receptor beta chains follows, all from one sample in a study of cytomegalovirus exposure and HLA in healthy donors. Assay: immunoSEQ multiplex PCR; the TCRdb copy retains only in-frame clones and omits some. The sample includes 90,000 to 100,000 clones, around 80% of them seen just once. The sequencing input was PBMCs. Source of these receptors: a man in his forties in good health and CMV-seronegative. Both conserved end residues are part of each CDR3. D genes are given only for firm matches. Expanded clones are given a class, and other clones once, few, many or no size at all.

V: TRBV6-6; J: TRBJ2-2; length: 13; size: NA; D: NA; CDR3: CASTGGITGELFF; DNA: TGTGCCAGCACGGGCGGGATCACCGGGGAGCTGTTTTTT
V: TRBV19; J: TRBJ2-1; length: 14; size: NA; D: TRBD1; CDR3: CASSITQGASEQFF; DNA: TGTGCCAGTAGTATCACACAGGGGGCTTCCGAGCAGTTCTTC
V: TRBV19; J: TRBJ1-1; length: 14; size: few; D: NA; CDR3: CASSIGGQNTEAFF; DNA: TGTGCCAGTAGTATAGGCGGACAGAACACTGAAGCTTTCTTT
V: TRBV7-9; J: TRBJ1-1; length: 18; size: NA; D: TRBD1; CDR3: CASREPVRQGLRNTEAFF; DNA: TGTGCCAGCAGGGAACCGGTTAGACAGGGGCTCAGGAACACTGAAGCTTTCTTT
V: TRBV5-1; J: TRBJ2-4; length: 20; size: NA; D: TRBD1; CDR3: CASSLEMDRGRGLAKNIQYF; DNA: TGCGCCAGCAGCTTGGAAATGGACAGGGGGCGGGGACTAGCCAAAAACATTCAGTACTTC
V: TRBV19; J: TRBJ1-1; length: 12; size: NA; D: NA; CDR3: CASTEVPYRAFF; DNA: TGTGCCAGTACCGAGGTACCCTACAGGGCTTTCTTT
V: TRBV9; J: TRBJ2-1; length: 15; size: NA; D: NA; CDR3: CASSVGGGGYNEQFF; DNA: TGTGCCAGCAGCGTAGGGGGAGGAGGGTACAATGAGCAGTTCTTC
V: TRBV28; J: TRBJ1-5; length: 13; size: NA; D: NA; CDR3: CASSWRSNQPQHF; DNA: TGTGCCAGCAGTTGGAGGAGCAATCAGCCCCAGCATTTT
V: TRBV2; J: TRBJ1-5; length: 16; size: NA; D: NA; CDR3: CASSEGTRSSNQPQHF; DNA: TGTGCCAGCAGTGAGGGGACAAGGAGTAGCAATCAGCCCCAGCATTTT
V: TRBV4-2; J: TRBJ2-1; length: 15; size: NA; D: TRBD2; CDR3: CASSQPGGFSNEQFF; DNA: TGTGCCAGCAGCCAACCCGGGGGGTTTTCTAATGAGCAGTTCTTC
V: TRBV2; J: TRBJ2-7; length: 14; size: NA; D: NA; CDR3: CASIRQDTSYEQYF; DNA: TGTGCCAGCATAAGACAAGACACTTCCTACGAGCAGTACTTC
V: TRBV4-3; J: TRBJ2-2; length: 17; size: NA; D: TRBD2; CDR3: CASSPYADLAVTGELFF; DNA: TGCGCCAGCAGCCCTTACGCCGATCTAGCGGTCACCGGGGAGCTGTTTTTT
V: TRBV20-1; J: TRBJ2-2; length: 11; size: NA; D: TRBD1; CDR3: CSAKDRGELFF; DNA: TGCAGTGCTAAGGACAGGGGGGAGCTGTTTTTT
V: TRBV4-1; J: TRBJ2-7; length: 15; size: few; D: TRBD2; CDR3: CASSRTSGGPYEQYF; DNA: TGCGCCAGCAGCAGGACTAGCGGGGGACCGTACGAGCAGTACTTC
V: TRBV5-1; J: TRBJ1-2; length: 14; size: NA; D: NA; CDR3: CASSSGTPNYGYTF; DNA: TGCGCCAGCAGCTCTGGTACTCCTAACTATGGCTACACCTTC
V: TRBV5-1; J: TRBJ2-7; length: 15; size: NA; D: TRBD1; CDR3: CASSLPGQGAYEQYF; DNA: TGCGCCAGCAGCTTACCGGGACAGGGGGCCTACGAGCAGTACTTC
V: TRBV5-6; J: TRBJ2-7; length: 13; size: NA; D: NA; CDR3: CASSQQGPYEQYF; DNA: TGTGCCAGCAGCCAACAGGGCCCCTACGAGCAGTACTTC
V: TRBV19; J: TRBJ2-1; length: 16; size: few; D: TRBD1; CDR3: CASSITGTGSYNEQFF; DNA: TGTGCCAGTAGTATAACGGGGACAGGGTCCTACAATGAGCAGTTCTTC
V: TRBV2; J: TRBJ2-7; length: 13; size: NA; D: TRBD1; CDR3: CASSGTGNYEQYF; DNA: TGTGCCAGCAGCGGGACAGGGAACTACGAGCAGTACTTC
V: TRBV28; J: TRBJ2-7; length: 15; size: NA; D: TRBD2; CDR3: CASSSTGLARYEQYF; DNA: TGTGCCAGCAGTTCAACGGGACTAGCGCGCTACGAGCAGTACTTC
V: TRBV6-1; J: TRBJ1-4; length: 15; size: NA; D: TRBD1; CDR3: CASSYRGPTNEKLFF; DNA: TGTGCCAGCAGCTACAGGGGACCTACTAATGAAAAACTGTTTTTT
V: TRBV19; J: TRBJ2-7; length: 13; size: NA; D: NA; CDR3: CASSTIQGLEQYF; DNA: TGTGCCAGTAGTACGATCCAGGGGTTAGAGCAGTACTTC
V: TRBV19; J: TRBJ2-1; length: 16; size: NA; D: TRBD2; CDR3: CASRPVSGGPSNEQFF; DNA: TGTGCCAGTAGGCCAGTTAGCGGGGGGCCTTCCAATGAGCAGTTCTTC
V: TRBV2; J: TRBJ2-2; length: 13; size: NA; D: NA; CDR3: CASNRDLTGELFF; DNA: TGTGCCAGTAACCGAGATCTCACCGGGGAGCTGTTTTTT
V: TRBV19; J: TRBJ1-5; length: 16; size: NA; D: TRBD1; CDR3: CASSTPGQLSNQPQHF; DNA: TGTGCCAGTAGTACGCCGGGACAGCTTAGCAATCAGCCCCAGCATTTT
V: TRBV6-5; J: TRBJ1-2; length: 13; size: NA; D: TRBD1; CDR3: CASSHGTANGYTF; DNA: TGTGCCAGCAGTCACGGGACAGCTAATGGCTACACCTTC
V: TRBV12-5; J: TRBJ1-2; length: 15; size: NA; D: TRBD1; CDR3: CASGPDRATLYGYTF; DNA: TGTGCTAGTGGGCCCGACAGGGCTACCCTCTATGGCTACACCTTC
V: TRBV10-3; J: TRBJ2-3; length: 13; size: NA; D: TRBD1; CDR3: CAIGQGAGDTQYF; DNA: TGTGCCATCGGACAGGGGGCGGGAGATACGCAGTATTTT
V: TRBV11-2; J: TRBJ2-7; length: 16; size: NA; D: TRBD2; CDR3: CASSLGTSGGAYEQYF; DNA: TGTGCCAGCAGCTTAGGAACTAGCGGGGGGGCCTACGAGCAGTACTTC
V: TRBV29-1; J: TRBJ1-4; length: 13; size: NA; D: TRBD1; CDR3: CSVGTGGYEKLFF; DNA: TGCAGCGTGGGGACAGGGGGATATGAAAAACTGTTTTTT
V: TRBV6-6; J: TRBJ2-5; length: 13; size: once; D: NA; CDR3: CASAAGAEETQYF; DNA: TGTGCCAGCGCTGCAGGGGCAGAGGAGACCCAGTACTTC